This entry describes one T cell receptor beta chain. V was clipped by 0 bases and J by 5 bases, with 16 bases between them. Germline CDR1 SEHNR, CDR2 FQNEAQ (reference sequence). There are 17 residues in the CDR3. Clones were read by immunoSEQ multiplex PCR, and TCRdb kept only the in-frame ones, dropping some. This table holds around 2.3 million clones, 95% found once. CD4+ cells underwent separation, giving CD45RA+ naive and CD45RA-negative memory subsets. This specimen comes from a study of shared clonotypes between healthy human individuals. Study details: Each donor contributed plates that comprised three CD4 naive, three CD4 memory, two CD8 naive and one CD8 memory.

This TCR derives from a man aged 18 to 29 in good health. The sample consisted of naive CD4+ T cells sorted from blood. Noted subset: CD45RA+ positively selected. J is TRBJ1-4 and V is TRBV7-9; possible D gene TRBD1, 6 bases. The CDR3 DNA reads as TGTGCCAGCAGCTTAGCCGCCACAGGGTTGGGAAATGAAAAACTGTTTTTT. Its translation is CASSLAATGLGNEKLFF.